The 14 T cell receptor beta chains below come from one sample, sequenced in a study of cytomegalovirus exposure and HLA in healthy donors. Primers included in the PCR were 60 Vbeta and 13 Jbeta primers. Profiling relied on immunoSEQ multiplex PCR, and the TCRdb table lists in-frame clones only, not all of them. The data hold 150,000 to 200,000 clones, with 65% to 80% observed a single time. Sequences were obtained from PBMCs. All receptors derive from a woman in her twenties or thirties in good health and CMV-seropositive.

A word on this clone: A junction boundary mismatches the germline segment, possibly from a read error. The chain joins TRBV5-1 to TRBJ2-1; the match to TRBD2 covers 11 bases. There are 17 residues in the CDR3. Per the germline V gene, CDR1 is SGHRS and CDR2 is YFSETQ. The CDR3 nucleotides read TGCGCCAGCAGTTTGGGGCCAACTAGCGGGAGCGTAAATGAGCAGTTCTTC. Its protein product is CASSLGPTSGSVNEQFF.

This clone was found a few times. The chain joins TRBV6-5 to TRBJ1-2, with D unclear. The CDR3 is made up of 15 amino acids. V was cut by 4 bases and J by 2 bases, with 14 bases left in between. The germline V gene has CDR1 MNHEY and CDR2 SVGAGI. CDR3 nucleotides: TGTGCCAGCAGTTCATACAGCTCGCCCAACTATGGCTACACCTTC. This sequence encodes CASSSYSSPNYGYTF.

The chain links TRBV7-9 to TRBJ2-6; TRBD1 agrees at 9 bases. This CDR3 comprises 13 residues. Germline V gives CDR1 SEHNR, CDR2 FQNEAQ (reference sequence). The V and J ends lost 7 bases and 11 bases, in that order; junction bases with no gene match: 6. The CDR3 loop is CASTLTGGDVLTF. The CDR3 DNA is TGTGCCAGCACCCTAACAGGGGGCGACGTCCTGACTTTC.

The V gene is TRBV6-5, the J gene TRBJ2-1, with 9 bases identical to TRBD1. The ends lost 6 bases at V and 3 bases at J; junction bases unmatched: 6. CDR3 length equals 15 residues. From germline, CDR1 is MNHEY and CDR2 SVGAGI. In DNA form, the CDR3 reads TGTGCCAGCAGCCCAACAGGGGGCCACTACAATGAGCAGTTCTTC. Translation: CASSPTGGHYNEQFF.

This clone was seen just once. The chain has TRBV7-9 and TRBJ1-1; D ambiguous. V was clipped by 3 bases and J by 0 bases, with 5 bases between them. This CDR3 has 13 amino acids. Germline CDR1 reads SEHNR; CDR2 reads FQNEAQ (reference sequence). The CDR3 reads CASSFHMNTEAFF. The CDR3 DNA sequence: TGTGCCAGCAGCTTTCACATGAACACTGAAGCTTTCTTT.

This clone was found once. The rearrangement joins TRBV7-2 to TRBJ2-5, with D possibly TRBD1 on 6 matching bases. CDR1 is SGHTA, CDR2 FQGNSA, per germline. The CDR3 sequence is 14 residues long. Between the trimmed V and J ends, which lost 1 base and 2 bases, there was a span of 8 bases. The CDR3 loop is CASSLVGQQETQYF. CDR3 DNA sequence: TGTGCCAGCAGCTTAGTAGGACAGCAAGAGACCCAGTACTTC.

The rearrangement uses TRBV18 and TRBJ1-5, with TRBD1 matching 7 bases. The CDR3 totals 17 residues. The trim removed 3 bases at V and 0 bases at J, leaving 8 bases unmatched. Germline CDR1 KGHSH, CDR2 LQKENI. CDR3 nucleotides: TGTGCCAGCTCACCTACCAACGGGGACAGTAGCAATCAGCCCCAGCATTTT. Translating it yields CASSPTNGDSSNQPQHF.

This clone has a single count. CDR3 sequence reads: CASSQQHGSPLHF. The CDR3 DNA follows: TGTGCCAGCAGCCAACAGCACGGTTCACCCCTCCACTTT. The V gene is TRBV7-2, the J gene TRBJ1-6; D gene ambiguous. CDR1 and CDR2 from the germline V gene are SGHTA and FQGNSA. V lost 5 bases to trimming and J lost 9 bases, with 11 bases between them. The CDR3 is made up of 13 amino acids.

Here the CDR3 DNA reads TGCGCCAGCAGCCAAACTCCGGGACAGGGAGAGAATGGCTACACCTTC. The encoded protein is CASSQTPGQGENGYTF. The chain recombines TRBV4-3 with TRBJ1-2; 9 bases align to TRBD1. In germline, CDR1 is LGHNA, CDR2 YSLEER. The V gene end was trimmed by 2 bases and the J gene end by 6 bases; junction bases not matched to a gene: 10. CDR3 length: 16 amino acids.

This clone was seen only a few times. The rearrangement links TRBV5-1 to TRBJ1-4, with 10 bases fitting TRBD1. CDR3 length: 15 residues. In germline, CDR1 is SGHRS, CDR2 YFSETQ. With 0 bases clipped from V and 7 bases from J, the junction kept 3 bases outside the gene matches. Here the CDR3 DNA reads TGCGCCAGCAGCTTGGGGGACAGGGGAGCTGAAAAACTGTTTTTT. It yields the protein CASSLGDRGAEKLFF. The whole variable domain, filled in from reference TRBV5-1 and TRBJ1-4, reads KAGVTQTPRYLIKTRGQQVTLSCSPISGHRSVSWYQQTPGQGLQFLFEYFSETQRNKGNFPGRFSGRQFSNSRSEMNVSTLELGDSALYLCASSLGDRGAEKLFFGSGTQLSVL.

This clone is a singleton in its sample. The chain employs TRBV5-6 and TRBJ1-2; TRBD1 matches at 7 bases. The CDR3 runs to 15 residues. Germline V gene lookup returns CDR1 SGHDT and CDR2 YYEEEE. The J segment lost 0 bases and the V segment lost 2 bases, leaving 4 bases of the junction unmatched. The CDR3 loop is CASSFGTVTNYGYTF. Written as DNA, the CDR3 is TGTGCCAGCAGCTTTGGGACAGTCACTAACTATGGCTACACCTTC.

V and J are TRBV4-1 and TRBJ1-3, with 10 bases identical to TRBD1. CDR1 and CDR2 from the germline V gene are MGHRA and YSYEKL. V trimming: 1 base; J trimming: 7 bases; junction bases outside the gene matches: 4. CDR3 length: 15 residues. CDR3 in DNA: TGCGCCAGCAGCCAAGGACAGGGGGCTCGGAACACCATATATTTT. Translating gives CASSQGQGARNTIYF.

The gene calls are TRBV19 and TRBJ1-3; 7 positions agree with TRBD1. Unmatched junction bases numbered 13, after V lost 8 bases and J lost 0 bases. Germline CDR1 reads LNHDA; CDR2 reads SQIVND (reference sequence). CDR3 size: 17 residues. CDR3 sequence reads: CASEGWGQPISGNTIYF. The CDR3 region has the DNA TGTGCCAGTGAGGGGTGGGGACAGCCTATCTCTGGAAACACCATATATTTT.

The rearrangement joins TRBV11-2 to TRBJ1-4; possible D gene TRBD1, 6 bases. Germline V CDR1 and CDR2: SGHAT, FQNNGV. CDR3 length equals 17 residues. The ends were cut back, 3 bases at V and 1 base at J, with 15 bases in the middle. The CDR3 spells CASSLTTGYLTNEKLFF. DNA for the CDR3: TGTGCCAGCAGCTTGACTACAGGGTATCTAACTAATGAAAAACTGTTTTTT.